The sequence of this T cell receptor beta chain was determined in a study of shared clonotypes between healthy human individuals. The CDR3 runs 14 residues. Between the trimmed V and J ends, which lost 5 bases and 4 bases, there was a span of 14 bases. The germline V gene has CDR1 SGHAT and CDR2 FQNNGV. Both subsets, CD45RA+ naive and CD45RA-negative memory, were split from the CD4+ cells. Using immunoSEQ multiplex PCR, the repertoire was profiled, and TCRdb retains in-frame clones only, with some absent. Of over 2 million clones listed, 85% to 95% are singletons. This rearrangement joins TRBV11-2 to TRBJ1-1; possibly TRBD1 for D (5 bases). This clonotype was obtained from a man between 18 and 35 years old in good health. Some clones in this sample may be carry-over from other donors' samples. Sequencing input: naive CD4+ T cells from PBMCs. Subset noted: CD45RA+ positively selected. The DNA for the CDR3 is TGTGCCAGCAGCCGAACGGGTGGGGGCACTGAAGCTTTCTTT. Residues: CASSRTGGGTEAFF.